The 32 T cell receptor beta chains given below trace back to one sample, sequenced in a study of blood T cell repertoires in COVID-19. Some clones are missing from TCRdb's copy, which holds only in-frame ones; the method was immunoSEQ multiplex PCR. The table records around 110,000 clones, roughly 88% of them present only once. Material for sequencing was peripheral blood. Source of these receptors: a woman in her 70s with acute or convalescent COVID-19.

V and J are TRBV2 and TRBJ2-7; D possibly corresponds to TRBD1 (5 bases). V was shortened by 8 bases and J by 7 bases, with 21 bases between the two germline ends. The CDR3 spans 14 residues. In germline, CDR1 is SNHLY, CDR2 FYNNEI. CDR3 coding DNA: TGTGCCAGCGTTACTGCACAGGCGCCGCGGGAGCAGTACTTC. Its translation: CASVTAQAPREQYF.

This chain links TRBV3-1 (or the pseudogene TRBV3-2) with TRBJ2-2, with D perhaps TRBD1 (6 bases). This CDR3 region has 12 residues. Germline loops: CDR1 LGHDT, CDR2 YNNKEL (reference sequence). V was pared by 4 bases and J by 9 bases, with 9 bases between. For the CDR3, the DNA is TGTGCCAGCAGCCCGGACAGATGGGAGCTGTTTTTT. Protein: CASSPDRWELFF.

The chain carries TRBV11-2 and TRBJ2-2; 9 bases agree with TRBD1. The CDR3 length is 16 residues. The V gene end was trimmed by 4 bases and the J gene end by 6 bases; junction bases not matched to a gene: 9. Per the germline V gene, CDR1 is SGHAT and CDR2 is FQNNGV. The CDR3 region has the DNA TGTGCCAGCAGCTCAACAGGGGGCGCGATATCCGGGGAGCTGTTTTTT. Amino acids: CASSSTGGAISGELFF.

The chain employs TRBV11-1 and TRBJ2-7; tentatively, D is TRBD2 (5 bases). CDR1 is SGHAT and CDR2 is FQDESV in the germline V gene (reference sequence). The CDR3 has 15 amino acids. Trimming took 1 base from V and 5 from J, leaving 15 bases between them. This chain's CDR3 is CASSLEGIGVDEQYF. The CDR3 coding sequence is TGTGCCAGCAGCTTAGAGGGTATCGGGGTCGACGAGCAGTACTTC.

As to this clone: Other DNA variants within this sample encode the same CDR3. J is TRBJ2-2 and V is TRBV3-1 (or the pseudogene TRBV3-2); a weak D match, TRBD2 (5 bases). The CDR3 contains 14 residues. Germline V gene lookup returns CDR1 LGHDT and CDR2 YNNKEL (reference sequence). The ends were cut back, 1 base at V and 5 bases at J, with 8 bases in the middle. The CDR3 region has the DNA TGTGCCAGCAGCCAAGGAGGCGGGACCGGGGAGCTGTTTTTT. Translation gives CASSQGGGTGELFF.

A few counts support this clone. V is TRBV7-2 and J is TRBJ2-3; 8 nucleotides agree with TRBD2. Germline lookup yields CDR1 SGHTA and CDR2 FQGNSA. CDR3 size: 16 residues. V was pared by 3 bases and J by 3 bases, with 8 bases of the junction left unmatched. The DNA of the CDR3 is TGTGCCAGCAGCTTTGATAGCGGGATTGGGACAGATACGCAGTATTTT. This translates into CASSFDSGIGTDTQYF.

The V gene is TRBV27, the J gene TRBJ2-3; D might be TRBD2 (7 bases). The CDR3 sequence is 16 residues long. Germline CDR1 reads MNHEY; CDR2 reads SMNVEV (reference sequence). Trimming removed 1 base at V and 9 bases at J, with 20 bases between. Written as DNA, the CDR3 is TGTGCCAGCAGTTTATGGGGGGGGCAACCGGGGCTCACGCAGTATTTT. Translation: CASSLWGGQPGLTQYF.

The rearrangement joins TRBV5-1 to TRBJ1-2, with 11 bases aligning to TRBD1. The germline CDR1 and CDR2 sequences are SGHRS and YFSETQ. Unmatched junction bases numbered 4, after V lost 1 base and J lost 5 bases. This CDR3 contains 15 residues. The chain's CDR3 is CASSLPGQGGYGYTF. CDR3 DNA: TGCGCCAGCAGCTTGCCGGGACAGGGGGGTTATGGCTACACCTTC.

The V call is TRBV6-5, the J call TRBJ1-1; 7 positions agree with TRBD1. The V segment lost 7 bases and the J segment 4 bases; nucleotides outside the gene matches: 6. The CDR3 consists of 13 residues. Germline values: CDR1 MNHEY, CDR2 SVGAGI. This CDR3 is CASNKQGSTEAFF. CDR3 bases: TGTGCCAGCAATAAACAGGGGAGCACTGAAGCTTTCTTT.

Here the CDR3 reads CASSLDRGEGNEKLFF. CDR3 DNA: TGTGCCAGCAGCTTGGACAGGGGTGAAGGAAATGAAAAACTGTTTTTT. The V call is TRBV7-6, the J call TRBJ1-4, with TRBD1 identical over 9 bases. Germline V gene lookup returns CDR1 SGHVS and CDR2 FNYEAQ. The CDR3 length is 16 residues. Trimming took 3 bases from V and 5 from J; bases not matched to a gene: 7.

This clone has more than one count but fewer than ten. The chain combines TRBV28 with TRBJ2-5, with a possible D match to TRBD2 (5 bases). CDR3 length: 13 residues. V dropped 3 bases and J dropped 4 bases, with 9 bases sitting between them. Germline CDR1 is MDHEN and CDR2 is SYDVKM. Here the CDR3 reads CASSFPSPETQYF. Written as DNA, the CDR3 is TGTGCCAGCAGTTTTCCTAGCCCAGAGACCCAGTACTTC.

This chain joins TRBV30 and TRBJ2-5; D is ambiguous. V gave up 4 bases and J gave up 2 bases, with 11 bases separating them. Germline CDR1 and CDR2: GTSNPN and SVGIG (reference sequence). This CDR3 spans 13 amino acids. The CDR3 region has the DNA TGTGCCTGGACTCCATTTACACAAGAGACCCAGTACTTC. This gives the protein CAWTPFTQETQYF.

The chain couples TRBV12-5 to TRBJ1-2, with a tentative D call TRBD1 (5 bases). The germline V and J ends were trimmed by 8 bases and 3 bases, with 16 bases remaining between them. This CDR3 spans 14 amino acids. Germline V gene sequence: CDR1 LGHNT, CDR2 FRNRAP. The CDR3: CASRSRARDYGYTF. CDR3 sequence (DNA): TGTGCTAGTCGCTCCAGGGCTCGGGACTATGGCTACACCTTC. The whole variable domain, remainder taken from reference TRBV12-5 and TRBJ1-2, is DARVTQTPRHKVTEMGQEVTMRCQPILGHNTVFWYRQTMMQGLELLAYFRNRAPLDDSGMPKDRFSAEMPDATLATLKIQPSEPRDSAVYFCASRSRARDYGYTFGSGTRLTVV.

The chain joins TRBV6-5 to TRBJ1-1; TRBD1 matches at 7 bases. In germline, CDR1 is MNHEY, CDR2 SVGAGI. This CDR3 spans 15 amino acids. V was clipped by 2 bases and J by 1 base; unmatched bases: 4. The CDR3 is CASSYPGQQNTEAFF. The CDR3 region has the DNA TGTGCCAGCAGTTACCCGGGACAGCAGAACACTGAAGCTTTCTTT.

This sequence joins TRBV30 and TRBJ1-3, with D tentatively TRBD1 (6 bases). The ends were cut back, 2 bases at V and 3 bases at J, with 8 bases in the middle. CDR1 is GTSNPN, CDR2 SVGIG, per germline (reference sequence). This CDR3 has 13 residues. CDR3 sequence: CAWSQDSGNTIYF. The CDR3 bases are TGTGCCTGGAGTCAGGACAGTGGAAACACCATATATTTT.

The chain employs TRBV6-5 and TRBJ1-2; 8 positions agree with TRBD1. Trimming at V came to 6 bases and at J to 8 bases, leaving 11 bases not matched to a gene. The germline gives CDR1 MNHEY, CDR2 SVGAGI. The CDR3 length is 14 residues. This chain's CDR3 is CASSTQGDGFGYTF. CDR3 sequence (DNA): TGTGCCAGCAGCACACAGGGGGATGGATTCGGCTACACCTTC.

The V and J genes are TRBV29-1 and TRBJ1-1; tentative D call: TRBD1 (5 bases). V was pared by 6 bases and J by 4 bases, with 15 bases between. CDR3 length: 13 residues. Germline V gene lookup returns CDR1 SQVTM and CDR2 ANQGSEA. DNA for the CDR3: TGCAGCGTCGGGGGGAGTGATGGCACTGAAGCTTTCTTT. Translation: CSVGGSDGTEAFF.

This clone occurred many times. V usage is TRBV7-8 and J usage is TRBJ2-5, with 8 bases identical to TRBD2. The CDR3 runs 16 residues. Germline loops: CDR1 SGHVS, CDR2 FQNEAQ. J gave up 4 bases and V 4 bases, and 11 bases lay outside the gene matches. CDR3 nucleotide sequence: TGTGCCAGCAGCTCCGTGGGGTTAGCGGGATTAGAGACCCAGTACTTC. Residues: CASSSVGLAGLETQYF.

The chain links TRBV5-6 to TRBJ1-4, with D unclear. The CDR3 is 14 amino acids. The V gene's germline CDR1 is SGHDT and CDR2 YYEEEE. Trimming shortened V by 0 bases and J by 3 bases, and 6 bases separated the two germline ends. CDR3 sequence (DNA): TGTGCCAGCAGCTTGGGGTACTCTAATGAAAAACTGTTTTTT. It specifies CASSLGYSNEKLFF.

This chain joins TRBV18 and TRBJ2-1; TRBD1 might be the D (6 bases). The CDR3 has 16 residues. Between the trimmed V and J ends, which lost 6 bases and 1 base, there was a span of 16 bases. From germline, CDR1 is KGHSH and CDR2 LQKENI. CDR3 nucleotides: TGTGCCAGCTCGCCGGTTCAGGACAGTTCCTACAATGAGCAGTTCTTC. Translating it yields CASSPVQDSSYNEQFF.

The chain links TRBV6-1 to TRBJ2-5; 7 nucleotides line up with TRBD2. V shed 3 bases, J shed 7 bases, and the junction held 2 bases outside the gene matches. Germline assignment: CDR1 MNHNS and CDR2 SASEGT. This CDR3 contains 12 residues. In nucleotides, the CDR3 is TGTGCCAGCAGTGAGACGGGAGGGACCCAGTACTTC. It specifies CASSETGGTQYF.

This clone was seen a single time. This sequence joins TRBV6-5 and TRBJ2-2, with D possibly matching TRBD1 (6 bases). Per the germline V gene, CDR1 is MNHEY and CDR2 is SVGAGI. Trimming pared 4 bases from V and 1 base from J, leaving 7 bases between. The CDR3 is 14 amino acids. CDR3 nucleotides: TGTGCCAGCAGTTCGACAGGGAACACCGGGGAGCTGTTTTTT. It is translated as CASSSTGNTGELFF.

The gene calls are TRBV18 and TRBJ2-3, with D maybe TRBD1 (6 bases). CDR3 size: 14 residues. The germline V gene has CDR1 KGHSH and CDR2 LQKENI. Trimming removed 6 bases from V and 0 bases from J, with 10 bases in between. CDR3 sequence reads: CASSLDRSTDTQYF. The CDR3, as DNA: TGTGCCAGCTCCCTGGACAGAAGCACAGATACGCAGTATTTT.

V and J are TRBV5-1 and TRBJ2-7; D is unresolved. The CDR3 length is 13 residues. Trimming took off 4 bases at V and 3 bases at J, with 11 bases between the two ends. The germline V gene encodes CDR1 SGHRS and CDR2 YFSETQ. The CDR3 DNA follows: TGCGCCAGCAGCCTGCTTGGAGACTACGAGCAGTACTTC. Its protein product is CASSLLGDYEQYF. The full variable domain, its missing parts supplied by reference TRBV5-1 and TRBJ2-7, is KAGVTQTPRYLIKTRGQQVTLSCSPISGHRSVSWYQQTPGQGLQFLFEYFSETQRNKGNFPGRFSGRQFSNSRSEMNVSTLELGDSALYLCASSLLGDYEQYFGPGTRLTVT.

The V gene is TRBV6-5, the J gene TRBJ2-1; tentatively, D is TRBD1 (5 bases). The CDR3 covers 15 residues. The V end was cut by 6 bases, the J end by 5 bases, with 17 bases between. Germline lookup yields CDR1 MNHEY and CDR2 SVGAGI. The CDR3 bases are TGTGCCAGCAGCGGCCATTGGGGCGGAGACAATGAGCAGTTCTTC. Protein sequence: CASSGHWGGDNEQFF.

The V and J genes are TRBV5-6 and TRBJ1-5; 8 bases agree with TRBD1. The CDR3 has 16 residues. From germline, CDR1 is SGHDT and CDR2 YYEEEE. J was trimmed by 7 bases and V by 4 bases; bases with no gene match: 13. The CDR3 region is CASSPGQGKKRQPQHF. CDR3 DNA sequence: TGTGCCAGCAGCCCCGGACAGGGAAAGAAGAGGCAGCCCCAGCATTTT.

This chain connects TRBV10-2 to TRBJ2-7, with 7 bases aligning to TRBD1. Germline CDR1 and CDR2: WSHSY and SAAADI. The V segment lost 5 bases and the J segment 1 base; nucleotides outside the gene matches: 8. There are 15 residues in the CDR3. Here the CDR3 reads CASSSRTGESYEQYF. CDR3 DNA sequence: TGCGCCAGCAGTTCCCGAACAGGGGAATCCTACGAGCAGTACTTC.

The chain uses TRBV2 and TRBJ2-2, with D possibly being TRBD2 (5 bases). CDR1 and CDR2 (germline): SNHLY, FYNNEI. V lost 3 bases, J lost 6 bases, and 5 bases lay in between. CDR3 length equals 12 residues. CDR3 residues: CASSEGAGELFF. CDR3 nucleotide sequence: TGTGCCAGCAGTGAGGGAGCCGGGGAGCTGTTTTTT.

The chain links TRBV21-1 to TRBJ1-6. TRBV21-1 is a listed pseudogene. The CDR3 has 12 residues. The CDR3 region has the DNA TGTGCCAGCAGCACCCGTAATTCACCCCTCCACTTT. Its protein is CASSTRNSPLHF.

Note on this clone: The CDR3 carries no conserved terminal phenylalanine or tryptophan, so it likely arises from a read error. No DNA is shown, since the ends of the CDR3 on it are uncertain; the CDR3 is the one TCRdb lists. The CDR3 loop reads CASSLTGGQGALSI. The chain recombines TRBV7-3 with TRBJ2-7; the table gives TRBD1 as D, unverified against the DNA. A total of 14 residues make up the CDR3, ends included. Germline loops: CDR1 SGHTA, CDR2 FQGTGA.

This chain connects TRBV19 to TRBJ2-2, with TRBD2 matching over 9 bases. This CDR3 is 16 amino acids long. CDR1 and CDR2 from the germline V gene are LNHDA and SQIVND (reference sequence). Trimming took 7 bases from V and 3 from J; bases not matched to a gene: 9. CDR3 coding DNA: TGTGCCAGTACCGACGGGAGCGGGGGGTACACCGGGGAGCTGTTTTTT. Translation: CASTDGSGGYTGELFF.

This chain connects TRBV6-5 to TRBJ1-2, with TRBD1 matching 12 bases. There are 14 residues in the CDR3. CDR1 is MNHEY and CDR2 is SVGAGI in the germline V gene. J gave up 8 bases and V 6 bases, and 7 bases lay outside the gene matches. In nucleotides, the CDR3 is TGTGCCAGCAGGCCGGGACAGGGGGCGCGAGGCTACACCTTC. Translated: CASRPGQGARGYTF.